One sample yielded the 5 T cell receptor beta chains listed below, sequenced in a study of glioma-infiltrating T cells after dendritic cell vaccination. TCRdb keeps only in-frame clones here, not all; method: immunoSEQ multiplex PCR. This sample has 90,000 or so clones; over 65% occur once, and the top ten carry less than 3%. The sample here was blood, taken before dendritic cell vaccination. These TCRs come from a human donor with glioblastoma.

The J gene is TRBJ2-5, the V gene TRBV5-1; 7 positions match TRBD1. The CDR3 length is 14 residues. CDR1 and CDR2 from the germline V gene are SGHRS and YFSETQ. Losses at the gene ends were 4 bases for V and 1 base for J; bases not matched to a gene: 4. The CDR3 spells CASSLGQSQETQYF. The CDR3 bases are TGCGCCAGCAGCCTGGGACAGAGCCAAGAGACCCAGTACTTC. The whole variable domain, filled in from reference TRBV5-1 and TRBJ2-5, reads KAGVTQTPRYLIKTRGQQVTLSCSPISGHRSVSWYQQTPGQGLQFLFEYFSETQRNKGNFPGRFSGRQFSNSRSEMNVSTLELGDSALYLCASSLGQSQETQYFGPGTRLLVL.

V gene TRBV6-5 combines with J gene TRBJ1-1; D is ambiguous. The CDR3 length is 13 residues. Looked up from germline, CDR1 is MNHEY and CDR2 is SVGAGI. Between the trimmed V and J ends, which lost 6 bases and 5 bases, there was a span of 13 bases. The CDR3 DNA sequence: TGTGCCAGCAGGACGGAACTAGGGACTGAAGCTTTCTTT. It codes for CASRTELGTEAFF.

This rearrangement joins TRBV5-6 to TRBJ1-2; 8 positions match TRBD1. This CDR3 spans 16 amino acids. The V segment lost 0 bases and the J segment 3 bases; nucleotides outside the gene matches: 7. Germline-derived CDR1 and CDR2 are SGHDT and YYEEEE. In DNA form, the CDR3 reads TGTGCCAGCAGCTTGGGGGCCCCAGGGGGCGACTATGGCTACACCTTC. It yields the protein CASSLGAPGGDYGYTF.

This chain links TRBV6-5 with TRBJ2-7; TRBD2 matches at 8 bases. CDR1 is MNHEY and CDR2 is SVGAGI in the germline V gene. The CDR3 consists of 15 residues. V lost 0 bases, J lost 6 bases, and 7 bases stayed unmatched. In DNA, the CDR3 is TGTGCCAGCAGTTACTCGAGGACTAGCATTTCCGAGCAGTACTTC. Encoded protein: CASSYSRTSISEQYF.

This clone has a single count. The CDR3 here is CASSLVTSGTDTQYF. CDR3 bases: TGCGCCAGCAGCTTGGTTACTAGCGGTACAGATACGCAGTATTTT. The chain links TRBV5-1 to TRBJ2-3, with 8 bases lining up with TRBD2. The CDR3 extends over 15 amino acids. V shed 0 bases and J 3 bases; nucleotides not matched to a gene: 3. CDR1 SGHRS and CDR2 YFSETQ come from the germline V gene. The full variable domain, its missing parts supplied by reference TRBV5-1 and TRBJ2-3, is KAGVTQTPRYLIKTRGQQVTLSCSPISGHRSVSWYQQTPGQGLQFLFEYFSETQRNKGNFPGRFSGRQFSNSRSEMNVSTLELGDSALYLCASSLVTSGTDTQYFGPGTRLTVL.